The 24 T cell receptor beta chains below were found in one sample sequenced in a study of T cells in Graves' hyperthyroidism and ophthalmopathy. Amplification targeted TCR beta CDR3 regions from RNA transcripts. RT-PCR in the first round (using the HTBI primer set) targeted the TCR CDR3. MiXCR was run by TCRdb on the multiplex PCR reads, yielding one entry per CDR3 protein. The sample has more than 650,000 distinct CDR3 sequences, approximately 14% seen once. The sample was blood. Every receptor here comes from a woman aged 18-30 years with Graves' hyperthyroidism.

This clonotype was counted only a few times. The V call is TRBV12-3 or TRBV12-4, the J call TRBJ1-3; D remains unclear. The V end was cut by 5 bases, the J end by 9 bases, with 11 bases between. This CDR3 contains 12 residues. This CDR3 is CASSPARSTIYF. The CDR3 nucleotides are TGTGCCAGCAGTCCGGCCAGAAGCACCATATATTTT.

This clonotype was picked up many times. The chain employs TRBV20-1 and TRBJ2-7; D is unclear. The CDR3 consists of 12 residues. The germline V gene has CDR1 DFQATT and CDR2 SNEGSKA (reference sequence). V gave up 0 bases and J gave up 9 bases, with 12 bases separating them. This CDR3 is CSARDNTIPQYF. DNA for the CDR3: TGCAGTGCTAGAGATAACACCATACCGCAGTACTTC.

The chain joins TRBV2 to TRBJ1-4, with TRBD1 as a possible D gene (5 bases). Trimming took 7 bases from V and 8 from J, leaving 20 bases between them. The CDR3 runs 15 residues. The germline CDR1 and CDR2 sequences are SNHLY and FYNNEI. Here the CDR3 reads CASTVQRQGYEKLFF. CDR3 DNA: TGTGCCAGCACGGTTCAACGGCAGGGCTACGAAAAACTGTTTTTT. The complete variable domain, with remaining parts taken from reference TRBV2 and TRBJ1-4, reads EPEVTQTPSHQVTQMGQEVILRCVPISNHLYFYWYRQILGQKVEFLVSFYNNEISEKSEIFDDQFSVERPDGSNFTLKIRSTKLEDSAMYFCASTVQRQGYEKLFFGSGTQLSVL.

This clonotype was picked up one time. Relative to the germline gene, one junction end is altered; a read error may explain this. V gene TRBV4-1 combines with J gene TRBJ2-2; D tentatively fits TRBD1 or TRBD2 (5 bases each). The CDR3 consists of 15 residues. Germline loops: CDR1 MGHRA, CDR2 YSYEKL. In nucleotides, the CDR3 is TGCGCCAGCAGGGATACTAGGGGAAAGGCCGGGGAGCTGCTTTTT. Protein product: CASRDTRGKAGELLF.

This clonotype was counted only a few times. The J gene is TRBJ2-5, the V gene TRBV24-1; no clear D gene. CDR1 and CDR2 from the germline V gene are KGHDR and SFDVKD. V was cut by 5 bases and J by 4 bases, with 16 bases left in between. The CDR3 has 15 amino acids. In DNA form, the CDR3 reads TGTGCCACCAGTGCAGCCGGCGGTATGGGAGAGACCCAGTACTTC. Residues: CATSAAGGMGETQYF.

This clonotype was seen at least ten times. The J gene is TRBJ2-3, the V gene TRBV4-1; TRBD1 or TRBD2 may be the D gene (5 bases each). Trimming shortened V by 4 bases and J by 1 base, and 24 bases separated the two germline ends. Germline V gene lookup returns CDR1 MGHRA and CDR2 YSYEKL. The CDR3 has 19 residues. The CDR3, as DNA: TGCGCCAGCAGCCCGACGGTGGGGCCGGGATCCCCCCGCACAGATACGCAGTATTTT. Amino acids: CASSPTVGPGSPRTDTQYF.

This clonotype was counted many times. The V call is TRBV28, the J call TRBJ2-7; D not certain. The CDR3 totals 18 residues. Germline V lookup: CDR1 MDHEN, CDR2 SYDVKM. Trimming shortened V by 3 bases and J by 3 bases, and 24 bases separated the two germline ends. CDR3: CASSFNPNPPTPRYEQYF. The DNA of the CDR3 is TGTGCCAGCAGTTTTAACCCCAACCCCCCGACACCGCGCTACGAGCAGTACTTC.

This chain joins TRBV20-1 and TRBJ1-6; TRBD1 matches at 7 bases. This CDR3 spans 15 amino acids. Germline CDR1 DFQATT, CDR2 SNEGSKA (reference sequence). With V trimmed by 6 bases and J by 0 bases, 5 bases remained unmatched. Here the CDR3 DNA reads TGCAGTGCAGAGACAGGGAGCTCCTATAATTCACCCCTCCACTTT. Translated: CSAETGSSYNSPLHF.

The rearrangement links TRBV11-2 to TRBJ2-1; D is uncertain. The germline gives CDR1 SGHAT, CDR2 FQNNGV. The CDR3 has 13 amino acids. The V gene lost 5 bases and the J gene lost 5 bases, with 10 bases spanning the gap. The CDR3 DNA follows: TGTGCCAGCAGCGAGCCGGTTAACAATGAGCAGTTCTTC. Its protein product is CASSEPVNNEQFF.

In its sample, this clonotype was seen a few times. The V gene is TRBV10-2, the J gene TRBJ2-3; D call uncertain. V was trimmed by 0 bases and J by 7 bases, leaving 11 bases between them. The CDR3 length is 14 residues. Germline CDR1 and CDR2: WSHSY and SAAADI. CDR3 sequence reads: CASSESDTRHTQYF. The DNA of the CDR3 is TGCGCCAGCAGTGAGTCGGATACTCGACATACGCAGTATTTT.

DNA for the CDR3: TGTGCCAGCAGCCCGAGGGGGGGAACCTATGGCTACACCTTC. Its translation is CASSPRGGTYGYTF. J is TRBJ1-2 and V is TRBV27, with a weak D call TRBD1 (6 bases). Germline CDR1 MNHEY, CDR2 SMNVEV (reference sequence). The V and J ends lost 6 bases and 4 bases respectively, with 15 bases between them. The CDR3 is made up of 14 amino acids.

This clonotype came up many times. The chain has TRBV13 and TRBJ1-2; TRBD1 aligns across 7 bases. The germline V gene encodes CDR1 PRHDT and CDR2 FYEKMQ (reference sequence). The junction had 11 bases not matched to a gene; V was cut back by 2 bases and J by 8 bases. The CDR3 contains 15 residues. CDR3 protein: CASSLREDRRSGYTF. Here the CDR3 DNA reads TGTGCCAGCAGCTTAAGGGAGGACAGGAGGTCGGGCTACACCTTC.

This chain uses TRBV12-3 or TRBV12-4 with TRBJ2-5, with 7 nucleotides matching TRBD1. The length of the CDR3 is 16 residues. The trim removed 4 bases at V and 2 bases at J, leaving 10 bases unmatched. This CDR3 reads CASSSTTGNWQETQYF. CDR3 coding DNA: TGTGCCAGCAGTTCCACGACAGGGAATTGGCAAGAGACCCAGTACTTC.

About this clonotype itself: This could be a read error, since a much larger clone is one nucleotide away. The V gene is TRBV15, the J gene TRBJ1-1, with 7 positions matching TRBD1. Germline loops: CDR1 LNHNV, CDR2 YYDKDF (reference sequence). This CDR3 contains 15 residues. CDR3 nucleotides: TGTGCCGCCAGCAGAGATGGGACAGCGAACACTGAAGCTTTCTTT. Translated: CAASRDGTANTEAFF.

This chain uses TRBV6-2 or TRBV6-3 with TRBJ1-5; D not certain. V was trimmed by 7 bases and J by 8 bases, leaving 21 bases between them. This CDR3 has 15 amino acids. In germline, CDR1 is MNHEY, CDR2 SVGEGT. CDR3: CASTAKRAGLKPQHF. CDR3 nucleotide sequence: TGTGCCAGCACTGCAAAGAGGGCCGGGTTAAAGCCCCAGCATTTT.

This clonotype was seen ten or more times. V is TRBV18 and J is TRBJ2-5; the D gene is possibly TRBD1 (6 bases). Germline V gives CDR1 KGHSH, CDR2 LQKENI. V lost 3 bases to trimming and J lost 5 bases, with 16 bases between them. The CDR3 is made up of 15 amino acids. CDR3 protein: CASSPVQGQGETQYF. CDR3 DNA sequence: TGTGCCAGCTCACCGGTGCAGGGGCAAGGGGAGACCCAGTACTTC.

This clonotype came up a few times. The CDR3 DNA sequence: TGCGCCAGCAGCTTGGTGGCAGCGGGAGGGTACTCCTACAATGAGCAGTTCTTC. It yields the protein CASSLVAAGGYSYNEQFF. The chain has TRBV5-1 and TRBJ2-1, with 10 bases aligning to TRBD2. The CDR3 runs 18 residues. Germline V gene data show CDR1 as SGHRS and CDR2 as YFSETQ. V was pared by 0 bases and J by 0 bases, with 6 bases of the junction left unmatched.

V gene TRBV7-9 combines with J gene TRBJ1-1, with D possibly TRBD1 on 6 matching bases. CDR3 length: 14 residues. V lost 4 bases and J 3 bases, leaving 12 bases between the germline ends. Germline V CDR1 and CDR2: SEHNR, FQNEAQ (reference sequence). The CDR3 loop is CASSSRTEHTEAFF. CDR3 in DNA: TGTGCCAGCAGCTCGCGGACAGAGCACACTGAAGCTTTCTTT.

V and J are TRBV6-2 or TRBV6-3 and TRBJ2-3; possible D gene TRBD2, 6 bases. The CDR3 length is 13 residues. Trimming pared 6 bases from V and 13 bases from J, leaving 20 bases between. Germline CDR1 and CDR2: MNHEY and SVGEGT. The CDR3 reads CASSDPGTPWEYF. CDR3 nucleotide sequence: TGTGCCAGCAGCGACCCCGGGACTCCGTGGGAGTATTTT.

The chain carries TRBV19 and TRBJ1-2; D uncertain. The CDR3 is 14 residues long. CDR1 and CDR2 (germline): LNHDA, SQIVND (reference sequence). Trimming took off 3 bases at V and 4 bases at J, with 12 bases between the two ends. As DNA, the CDR3 is TGTGCCAGTAGTATTGCGGGCCCACGCTATGGCTACACCTTC. Protein sequence: CASSIAGPRYGYTF.

The sample holds a few counts of this clonotype. The chain combines TRBV7-8 with TRBJ1-2; TRBD1 matches 8 bases. Per the germline V gene, CDR1 is SGHVS and CDR2 is FQNEAQ. J gave up 3 bases and V 5 bases, and 11 bases lay outside the gene matches. CDR3 size: 16 residues. DNA of the CDR3: TGTGCCAGCAGCCCGAGGACAGGGCGAGTACACTATGGCTACACCTTC. This encodes CASSPRTGRVHYGYTF.

In its sample, this clonotype was seen a few times. This rearrangement joins TRBV13 to TRBJ2-7; D perhaps matches TRBD1 (6 bases). Germline V gene data show CDR1 as PRHDT and CDR2 as FYEKMQ (reference sequence). The CDR3 is 15 amino acids. Trimming cost V 5 bases and J 2 bases, with 16 bases left between them. CDR3 DNA: TGTGCCAGCAGCCCCACAGGGACACTACCCTACGAGCAGTACTTC. Residues: CASSPTGTLPYEQYF. Looking up the rest from reference TRBV13 and TRBJ2-7 gives the full variable domain: AAGVIQSPRHLIKEKRETATLKCYPIPRHDTVYWYQQGPGQDPQFLISFYEKMQSDKGSIPDRFSAQQFSDYHSELNMSSLELGDSALYFCASSPTGTLPYEQYFGPGTRLTVT.

This clonotype was seen at least ten times. The J gene is TRBJ1-1, the V gene TRBV7-3; D possibly corresponds to TRBD1 (5 bases). The CDR3 runs 13 residues. Per germline, CDR1 SGHTA and CDR2 FQGTGA. Trimming removed 3 bases at V and 5 bases at J, with 10 bases between. DNA of the CDR3: TGTGCCAGCAGCTTTTCAGGGAGGACTGAAGCTTTCTTT. Residues: CASSFSGRTEAFF.

In DNA form, the CDR3 reads TGCGCCAGCAGCCATGCCGGGACAGGGGGGGACGAGCAGTACTTC. Translated, it gives CASSHAGTGGDEQYF. The rearrangement uses TRBV4-1 and TRBJ2-7; 11 bases agree with TRBD1. Trimming took 3 bases from V and 5 from J; bases not matched to a gene: 6. The CDR3 spans 15 residues. Germline assignment: CDR1 MGHRA and CDR2 YSYEKL.